The T cell receptor beta chain under discussion was sequenced for a study of blood T cell repertoires in COVID-19. Study-level information: Sites across the United States, Italy and Spain contributed samples from acute and convalescent COVID-19. T cells, B-cell-depleted T cells, or PBMCs supplied cDNA or gDNA.

In germline, CDR1 is MNHEY, CDR2 SVGEGT. This CDR3 has 16 amino acids. Germline trimming cut 2 bases from V and 5 bases from J; bases unmatched to any gene: 4. In the study's own analysis: For nucleated cells, counts were estimated from reference gene primer amplification. Some clones are missing from TCRdb's copy, which holds only in-frame ones; the method was immunoSEQ multiplex PCR. That table supplies the V and J calls and clone size; D and trimming were determined from the DNA. The sample shows some 150,000 clones, about 91% of them seen only once. The sample comprised peripheral blood. This clonotype originated in a woman between 45 and 65 years old with acute or convalescent COVID-19. The gene calls are TRBV6-2 or TRBV6-3 and TRBJ2-1; 12 nucleotides match TRBD2. The CDR3 bases are TGTGCCAGCAGTTACCTACGGACTAGCGGGGACAATGAGCAGTTCTTC. This sequence encodes CASSYLRTSGDNEQFF.